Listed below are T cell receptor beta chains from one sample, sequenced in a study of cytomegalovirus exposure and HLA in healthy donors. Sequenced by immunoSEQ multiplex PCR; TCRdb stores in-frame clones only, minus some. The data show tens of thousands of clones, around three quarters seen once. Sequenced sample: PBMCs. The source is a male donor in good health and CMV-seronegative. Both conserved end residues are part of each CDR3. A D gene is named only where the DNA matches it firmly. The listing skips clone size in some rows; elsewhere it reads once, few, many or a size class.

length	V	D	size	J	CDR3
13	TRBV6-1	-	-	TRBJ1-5	CASSLSSNQPQHF
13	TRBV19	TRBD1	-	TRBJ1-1	CASIGQGNTEAFF
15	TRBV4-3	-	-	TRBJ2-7	CASSQDRFSGYEQYF
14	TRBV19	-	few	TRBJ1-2	CASSISRREYGYTF
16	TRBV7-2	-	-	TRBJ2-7	CASSLSPAAISYEQYF
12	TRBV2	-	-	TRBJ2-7	CASSEATYEQYF
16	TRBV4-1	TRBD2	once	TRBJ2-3	CASSPGLAGGPDTQYF
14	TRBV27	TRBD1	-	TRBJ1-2	CASSFAGGPYGYTF
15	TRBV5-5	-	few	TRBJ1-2	CASSSTFIEAYGYTF
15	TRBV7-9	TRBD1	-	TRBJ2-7	CASSAYRDSDYEQYF
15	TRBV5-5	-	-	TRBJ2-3	CASMLWGVGTDTQYF
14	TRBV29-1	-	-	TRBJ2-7	CSTEAGTGPYEQYF
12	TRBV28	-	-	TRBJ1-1	CASSQKGFEAFF
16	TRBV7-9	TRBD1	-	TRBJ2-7	CASSQAGQGTSYEQYF
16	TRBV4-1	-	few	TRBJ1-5	CASSQGFGQSNQPQHF
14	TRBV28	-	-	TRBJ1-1	CASSWAGENTEAFF
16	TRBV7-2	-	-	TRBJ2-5	CASSPLTRGNQETQYF
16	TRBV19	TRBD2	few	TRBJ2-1	CASSLKSSGRGNEQFF
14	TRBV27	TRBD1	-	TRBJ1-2	CASSPSRQGRGYTF
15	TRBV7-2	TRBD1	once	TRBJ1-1	CASSLASRGLGEAFF
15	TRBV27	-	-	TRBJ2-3	CASSLSRLRTDTQYF
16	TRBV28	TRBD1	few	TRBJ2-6	CASSPPDRAGANVLTF
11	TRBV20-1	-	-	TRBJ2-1	CRVEAYNEQFF
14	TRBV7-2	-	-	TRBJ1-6	CASSFEAASSPLHF
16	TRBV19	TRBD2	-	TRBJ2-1	CASSVGGGRVYNEQFF
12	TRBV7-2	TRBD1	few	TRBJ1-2	CASSWDRGGYTF
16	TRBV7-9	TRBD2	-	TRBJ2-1	CASRPIAGVTYNEQFF
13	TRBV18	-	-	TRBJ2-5	CASSPGGAETQYF
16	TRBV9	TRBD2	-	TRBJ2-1	CASSPPGASGYNEQFF
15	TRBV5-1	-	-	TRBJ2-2	CASSFIDGGTGELFF
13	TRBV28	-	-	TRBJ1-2	CASTTERLYGYTF
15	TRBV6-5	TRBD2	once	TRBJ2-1	CASSWGLAGMGKEFF
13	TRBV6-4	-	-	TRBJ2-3	CASSREGADTQYF
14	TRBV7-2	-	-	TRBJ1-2	CASSLSQVNYGYTF
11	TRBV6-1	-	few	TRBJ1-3	CASSFQNTIYF
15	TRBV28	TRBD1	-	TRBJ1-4	CASSLSGTGVEKLFF